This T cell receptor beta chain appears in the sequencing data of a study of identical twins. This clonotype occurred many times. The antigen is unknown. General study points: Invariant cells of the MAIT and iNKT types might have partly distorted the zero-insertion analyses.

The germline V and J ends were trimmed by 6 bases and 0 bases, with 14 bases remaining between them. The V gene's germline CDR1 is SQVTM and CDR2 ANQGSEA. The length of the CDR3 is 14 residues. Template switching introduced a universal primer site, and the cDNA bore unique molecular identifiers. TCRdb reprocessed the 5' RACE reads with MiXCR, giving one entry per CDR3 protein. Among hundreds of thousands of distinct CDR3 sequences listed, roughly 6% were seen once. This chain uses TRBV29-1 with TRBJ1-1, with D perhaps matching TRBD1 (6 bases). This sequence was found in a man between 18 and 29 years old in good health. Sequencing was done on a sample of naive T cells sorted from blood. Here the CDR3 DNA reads TGCAGCGTGGGCAAACAGGGAATGAACACTGAAGCTTTCTTT. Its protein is CSVGKQGMNTEAFF.